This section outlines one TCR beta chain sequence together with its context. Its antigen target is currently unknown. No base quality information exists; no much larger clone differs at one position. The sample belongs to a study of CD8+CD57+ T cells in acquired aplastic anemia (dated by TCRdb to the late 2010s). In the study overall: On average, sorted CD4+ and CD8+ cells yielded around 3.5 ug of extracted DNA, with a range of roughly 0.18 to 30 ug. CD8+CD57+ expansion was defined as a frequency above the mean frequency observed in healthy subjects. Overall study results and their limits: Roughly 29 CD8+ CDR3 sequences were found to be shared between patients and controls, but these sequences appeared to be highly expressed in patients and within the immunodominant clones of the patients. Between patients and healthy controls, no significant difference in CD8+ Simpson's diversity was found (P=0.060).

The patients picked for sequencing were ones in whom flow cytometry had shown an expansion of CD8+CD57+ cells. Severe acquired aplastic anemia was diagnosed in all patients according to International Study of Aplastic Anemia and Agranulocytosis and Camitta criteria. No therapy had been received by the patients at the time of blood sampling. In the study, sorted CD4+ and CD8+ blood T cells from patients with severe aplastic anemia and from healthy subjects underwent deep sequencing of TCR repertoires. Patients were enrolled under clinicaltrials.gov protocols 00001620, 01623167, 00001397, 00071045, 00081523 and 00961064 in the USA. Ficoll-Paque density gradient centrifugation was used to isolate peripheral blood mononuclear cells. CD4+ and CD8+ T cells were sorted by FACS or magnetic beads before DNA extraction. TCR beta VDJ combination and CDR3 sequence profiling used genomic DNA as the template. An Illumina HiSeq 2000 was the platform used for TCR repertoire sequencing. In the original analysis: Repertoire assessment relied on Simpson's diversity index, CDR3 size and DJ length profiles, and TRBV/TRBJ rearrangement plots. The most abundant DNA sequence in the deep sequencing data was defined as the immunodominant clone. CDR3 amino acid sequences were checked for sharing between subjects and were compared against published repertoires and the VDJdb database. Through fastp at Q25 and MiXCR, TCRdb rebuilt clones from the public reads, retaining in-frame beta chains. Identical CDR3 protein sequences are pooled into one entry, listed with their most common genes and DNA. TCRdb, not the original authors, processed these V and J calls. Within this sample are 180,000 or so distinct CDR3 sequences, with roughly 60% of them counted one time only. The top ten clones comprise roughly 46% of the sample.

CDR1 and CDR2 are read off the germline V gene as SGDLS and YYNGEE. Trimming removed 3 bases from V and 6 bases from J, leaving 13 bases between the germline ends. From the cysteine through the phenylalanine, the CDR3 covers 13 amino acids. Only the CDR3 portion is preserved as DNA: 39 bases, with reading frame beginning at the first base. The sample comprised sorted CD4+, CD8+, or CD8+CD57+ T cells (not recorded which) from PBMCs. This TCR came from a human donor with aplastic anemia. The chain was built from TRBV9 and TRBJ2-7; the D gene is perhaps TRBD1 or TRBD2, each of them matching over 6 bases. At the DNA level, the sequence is TGTGCCAGCAGCGAAAGGGGGGCAGCCGAGCAGTACTTC. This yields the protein CASSERGAAEQYF. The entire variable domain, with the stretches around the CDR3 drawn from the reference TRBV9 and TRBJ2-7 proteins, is DSGVTQTPKHLITATGQRVTLRCSPRSGDLSVYWYQQSLDQGLQFLIQYYNGEERAKGNILERFSAQQFPDLHSELNLSSLELGDSALYFCASSERGAAEQYFGPGTRLTVT.